These T cell receptor beta chains were read from a single sample in a study of cytomegalovirus exposure and HLA in healthy donors. Assay: immunoSEQ multiplex PCR; the TCRdb copy retains only in-frame clones and omits some. Of fewer than 150,000 clones in the sample, about three quarters were seen once. Sequenced: PBMCs. The receptors were gathered from a human donor in good health. CDR3s include the opening cysteine and the closing phenylalanine or tryptophan. A D gene is named only where the DNA matches it firmly. Rows give clone size only sometimes, using once, few, many, or a class for an expanded clone.

cdr3_nt cdr3_aa d_call j_call clone_size v_call
TGTGCCAGCAGTTTCGGGACAGGGGGTAGGCCCCAGCATTTT CASSFGTGGRPQHF TRBD1 TRBJ1-5 NA TRBV27
TGTGCCTGGAATCAGGGATATGAAAAACTGTTTTTT CAWNQGYEKLFF NA TRBJ1-4 NA TRBV30
TGCGCCAGCAGCCAATTAGCGGGTAGCCGGGGAAAGCAGTTCTTC CASSQLAGSRGKQFF TRBD2 TRBJ2-1 NA TRBV4-1
TGTGCCAGCAGCTTGGGAGGGAGCCACAATGAGCAGTTCTTC CASSLGGSHNEQFF NA TRBJ2-1 NA TRBV5-6
TGTGCAAGTCGCGGACTAGCGGGAGGATACGAGCAGTACTTC CASRGLAGGYEQYF NA TRBJ2-7 medium-sized TRBV12-2
TGTTCCAGCAGCTTAGCGGTGGGCGCTTATGGCTACACCTTC CSSSLAVGAYGYTF NA TRBJ1-2 NA TRBV7-9
TGTGCCAGCTCACCTCCATTACAGTTCTCTGGGGCCAACGTCCTGACTTTC CASSPPLQFSGANVLTF NA TRBJ2-6 NA TRBV18
TGTGCCAGCAGGTCAGGGGGACTGGACTACGAGCAGTACTTC CASRSGGLDYEQYF NA TRBJ2-7 NA TRBV28
TGTGCCAGCACCTGGGGGGGGGCAGAGGAAAAACTGTTTTTT CASTWGGAEEKLFF NA TRBJ1-4 NA TRBV2
TGTGCCAGCTCACCACAGACAGGGGGCGAGCAGTACTTC CASSPQTGGEQYF TRBD1 TRBJ2-7 NA TRBV18
TGTGCCAGCAATAGGGACTCCCGGGCCCAAGAGACCCAGTACTTC CASNRDSRAQETQYF NA TRBJ2-5 NA TRBV5-4
TGCGCCAGCAGCTTGGCCCCCGGGACTGAAGCTTTCTTT CASSLAPGTEAFF NA TRBJ1-1 NA TRBV5-1
TGCGCCAGCAGCTCGACAGGGGGCACAGATACGCAGTATTTT CASSSTGGTDTQYF TRBD1 TRBJ2-3 NA TRBV5-1
TGCGCCAGCAGCCAAATACAGGGGGCAGAGACCCAGTACTTC CASSQIQGAETQYF TRBD1 TRBJ2-5 NA TRBV4-1
TGTGCCAGCAGCTTCGGACCGGGGGGGGCTGGAAACACCATATATTTT CASSFGPGGAGNTIYF NA TRBJ1-3 NA TRBV7-8
TGTGCCATGGGAGGGCAGGTGAACGAGCAGTACTTC CAMGGQVNEQYF TRBD2 TRBJ2-7 NA TRBV10-3
TGCAGCGCCTTGATACTCAACACTGAAGCTTTCTTT CSALILNTEAFF NA TRBJ1-1 NA TRBV29-1
TGTGCCAGCAGTTCGACAGGGGGCACTGGCTACACCTTC CASSSTGGTGYTF TRBD1 TRBJ1-2 NA TRBV7-3
TGTGCCAGCAGCCTTGGGGGGGTCTCTGGAAACACCATATATTTT CASSLGGVSGNTIYF NA TRBJ1-3 NA TRBV28
TGCGCCAGCAGCTTCGGCCTAGCGGTGGGGGATACGCAGTATTTT CASSFGLAVGDTQYF TRBD2 TRBJ2-3 few TRBV5-1
TGTGCCAGCAGTCCGGGACAGGGCTTTAACTATGGCTACACCTTC CASSPGQGFNYGYTF TRBD1 TRBJ1-2 NA TRBV2
TGTGCCAGCAGCCAGCCGACTAGCGGGTACCTTGTGCAGTACTTC CASSQPTSGYLVQYF TRBD2 TRBJ2-7 NA TRBV5-4
TGCGCCAGCAGACCAAGGCCCTCACGACTAGAAGAGACCCAGTACTTC CASRPRPSRLEETQYF NA TRBJ2-5 NA TRBV4-1
TGTGCCAGCAGCCTGACAGCCTTGAACACTGAAGCTTTCTTT CASSLTALNTEAFF NA TRBJ1-1 few TRBV7-3
TGTGCCAGCAGCGTAGCCGACTTTCGGGAGACCCAGTACTTC CASSVADFRETQYF NA TRBJ2-5 NA TRBV9
TGTGCCAGCAGCGTGGGGACTTTTCCTCTGGGCACAGATACGCAGTATTTT CASSVGTFPLGTDTQYF NA TRBJ2-3 once TRBV7-2
TGTGCCAGCAGTTTAACTAGCGGGGGGTCTCCGGCCGAGCAGTACTTC CASSLTSGGSPAEQYF TRBD2 TRBJ2-7 NA TRBV28
TGTGCCAGCAGACAGGGGGCCGGGAATCAGCCCCAGCATTTT CASRQGAGNQPQHF TRBD1 TRBJ1-5 NA TRBV6-6